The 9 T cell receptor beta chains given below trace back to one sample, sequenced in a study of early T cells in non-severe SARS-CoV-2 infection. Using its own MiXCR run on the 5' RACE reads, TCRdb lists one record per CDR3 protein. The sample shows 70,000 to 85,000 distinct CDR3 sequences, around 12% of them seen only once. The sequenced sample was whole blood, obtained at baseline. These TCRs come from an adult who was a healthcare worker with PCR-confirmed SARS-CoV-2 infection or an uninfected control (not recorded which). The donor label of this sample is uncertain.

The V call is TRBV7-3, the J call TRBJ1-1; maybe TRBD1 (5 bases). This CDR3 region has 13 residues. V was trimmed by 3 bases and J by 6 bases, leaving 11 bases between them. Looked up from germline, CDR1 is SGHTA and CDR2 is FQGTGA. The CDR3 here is CASSLTDGAEAFF. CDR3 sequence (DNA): TGTGCCAGCAGCTTGACAGACGGCGCTGAAGCTTTCTTT.

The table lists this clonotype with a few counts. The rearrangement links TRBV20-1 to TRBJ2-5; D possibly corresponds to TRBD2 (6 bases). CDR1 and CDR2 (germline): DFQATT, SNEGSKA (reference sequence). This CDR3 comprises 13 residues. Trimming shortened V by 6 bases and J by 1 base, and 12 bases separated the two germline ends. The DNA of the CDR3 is TGCAGTGCCGCGGGATCAAGCCAAGAGACCCAGTACTTC. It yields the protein CSAAGSSQETQYF.

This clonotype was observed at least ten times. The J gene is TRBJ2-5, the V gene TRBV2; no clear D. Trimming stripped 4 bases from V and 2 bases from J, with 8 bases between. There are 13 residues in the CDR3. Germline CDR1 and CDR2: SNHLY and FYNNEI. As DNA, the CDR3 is TGTGCCAGCAGTGTAAATCGTCAAGAGACCCAGTACTTC. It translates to CASSVNRQETQYF.

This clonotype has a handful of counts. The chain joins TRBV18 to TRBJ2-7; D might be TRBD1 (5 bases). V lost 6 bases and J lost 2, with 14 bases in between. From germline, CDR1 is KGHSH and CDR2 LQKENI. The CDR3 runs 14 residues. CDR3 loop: CASSGRAVPYEQYF. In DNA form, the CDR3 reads TGTGCCAGCTCCGGCAGGGCGGTCCCCTACGAGCAGTACTTC. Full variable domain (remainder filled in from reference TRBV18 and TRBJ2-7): NAGVMQNPRHLVRRRGQEARLRCSPMKGHSHVYWYRQLPEEGLKFMVYLQKENIIDESGMPKERFSAEFPKEGPSILRIQQVVRGDSAAYFCASSGRAVPYEQYFGPGTRLTVT.

The CDR3 bases are TGTGCCAGCAGTTTTTCCGGGGGCTTCGGGGAAGAGACCCAGTACTTC. It specifies CASSFSGGFGEETQYF. This chain uses TRBV12-3 or TRBV12-4 with TRBJ2-5, with D perhaps given as TRBD1 or TRBD2 (6 bases each). The CDR3 totals 16 residues. V gave up 3 bases and J gave up 3 bases, with 17 bases separating them.

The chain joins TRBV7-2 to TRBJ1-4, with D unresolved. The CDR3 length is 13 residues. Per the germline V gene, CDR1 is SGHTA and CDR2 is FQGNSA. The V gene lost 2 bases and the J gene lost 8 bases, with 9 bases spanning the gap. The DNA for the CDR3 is TGTGCCAGCAGCTTAACATCGGACGAAAAACTGTTTTTT. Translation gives CASSLTSDEKLFF. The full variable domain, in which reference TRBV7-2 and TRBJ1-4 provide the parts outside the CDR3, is GAGVSQSPSNKVTEKGKDVELRCDPISGHTALYWYRQSLGQGLEFLIYFQGNSAPDKSGLPSDRFSAERTGGSVSTLTIQRTQQEDSAVYLCASSLTSDEKLFFGSGTQLSVL.

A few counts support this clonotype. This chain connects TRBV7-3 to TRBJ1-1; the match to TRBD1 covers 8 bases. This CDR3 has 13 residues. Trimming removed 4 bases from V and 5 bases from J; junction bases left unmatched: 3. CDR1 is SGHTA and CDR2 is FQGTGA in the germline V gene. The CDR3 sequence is CASSSYRGTEAFF. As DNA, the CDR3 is TGTGCCAGCAGCTCTTACAGGGGGACTGAAGCTTTCTTT.

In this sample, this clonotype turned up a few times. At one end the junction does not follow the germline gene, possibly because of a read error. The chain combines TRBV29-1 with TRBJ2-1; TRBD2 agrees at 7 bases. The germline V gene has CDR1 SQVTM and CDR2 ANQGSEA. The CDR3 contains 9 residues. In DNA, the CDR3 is TGCAGCGTGGGGTCTAGCGGAATCTTC. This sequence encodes CSVGSSGIF.

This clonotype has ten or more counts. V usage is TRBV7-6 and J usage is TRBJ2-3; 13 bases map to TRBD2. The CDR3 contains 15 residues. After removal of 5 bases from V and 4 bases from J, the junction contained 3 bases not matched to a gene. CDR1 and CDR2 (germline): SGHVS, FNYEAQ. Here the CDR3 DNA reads TGTGCCAGCAGCCGGACTAGCGGGAGCCCAGATACGCAGTATTTT. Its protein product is CASSRTSGSPDTQYF.